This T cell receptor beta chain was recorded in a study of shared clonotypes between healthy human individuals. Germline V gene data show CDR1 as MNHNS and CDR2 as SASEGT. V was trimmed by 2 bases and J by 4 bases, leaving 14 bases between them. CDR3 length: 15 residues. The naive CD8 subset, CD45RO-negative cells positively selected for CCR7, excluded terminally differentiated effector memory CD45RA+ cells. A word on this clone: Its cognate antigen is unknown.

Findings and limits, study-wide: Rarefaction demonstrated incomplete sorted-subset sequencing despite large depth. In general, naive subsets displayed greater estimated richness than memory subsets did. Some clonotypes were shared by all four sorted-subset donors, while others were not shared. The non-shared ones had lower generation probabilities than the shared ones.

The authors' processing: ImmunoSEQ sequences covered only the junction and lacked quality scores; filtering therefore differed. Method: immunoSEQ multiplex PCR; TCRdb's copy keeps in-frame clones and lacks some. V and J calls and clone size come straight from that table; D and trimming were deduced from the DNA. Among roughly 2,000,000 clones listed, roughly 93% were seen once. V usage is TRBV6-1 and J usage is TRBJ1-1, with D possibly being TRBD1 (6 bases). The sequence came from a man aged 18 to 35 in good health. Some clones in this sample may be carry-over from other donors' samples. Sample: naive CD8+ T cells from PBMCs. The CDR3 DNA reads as TGTGCCAGCAGTGAATGGAAAGGGGGAGGCACTGAAGCTTTCTTT. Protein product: CASSEWKGGGTEAFF.